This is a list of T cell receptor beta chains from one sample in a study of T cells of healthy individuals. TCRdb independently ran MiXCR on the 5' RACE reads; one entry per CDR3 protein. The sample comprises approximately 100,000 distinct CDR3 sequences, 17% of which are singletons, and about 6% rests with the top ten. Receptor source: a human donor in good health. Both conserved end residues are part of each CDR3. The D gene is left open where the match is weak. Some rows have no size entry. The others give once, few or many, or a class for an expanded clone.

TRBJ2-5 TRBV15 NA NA TGTGCCACCAGCAGAGATTCGGGGGAGACCCAGTACTTC CATSRDSGETQYF
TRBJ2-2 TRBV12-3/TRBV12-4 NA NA TGTGCCAGCAGCTATCTTATCACCGGGGAGCTGTTTTTT CASSYLITGELFF
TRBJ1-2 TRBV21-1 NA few TGTGCCAGCAGCAAAGGGCTCCGGGACAGGGGGGACTATGGCTACACCTTC CASSKGLRDRGDYGYTF
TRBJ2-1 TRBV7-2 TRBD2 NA TGTGCCAGCAGCTCACTAGCGGGAGTATCAAATGAGCAGTTCTTC CASSSLAGVSNEQFF
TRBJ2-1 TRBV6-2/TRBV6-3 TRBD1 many TGTGCCAGCAGTAAAGCCTCGACAGGGAATGAGCAGTTCTTC CASSKASTGNEQFF
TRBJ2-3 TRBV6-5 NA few TGTGCCAGCAGGCCCGACCACGTCGGGACAGATACGCAGTATTTT CASRPDHVGTDTQYF
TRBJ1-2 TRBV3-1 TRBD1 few TGTGCCAGCAGCCCGGGGACAGGGGTTCGGGGCTACACCTTC CASSPGTGVRGYTF
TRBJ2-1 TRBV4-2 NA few TGTGCCAGCAGCCAAGAGAGTGGGGGCTATAGGAATGAGCAGTTCTTC CASSQESGGYRNEQFF
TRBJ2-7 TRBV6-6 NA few TGTGCCAGCGTAAGGGGGGGGCCCTCACCCTACGAGCAGTACTTC CASVRGGPSPYEQYF
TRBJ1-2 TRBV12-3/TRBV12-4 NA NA TGTGCCAGCCAACAGGGTGTTAACTATGGCTACACCTTC CASQQGVNYGYTF
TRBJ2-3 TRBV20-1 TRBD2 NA TGCAGTGCCCCGACTAGCGGCACAGATACGCAGTATTTT CSAPTSGTDTQYF
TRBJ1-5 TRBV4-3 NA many TGCGCCAGCAGCCGGCTAACAGGGAGAGGTCAGCCCCAGCATTTT CASSRLTGRGQPQHF
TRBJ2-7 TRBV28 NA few TGTGCCAGCAAGACCCAGCTACTCTACGAGCAGTACTTC CASKTQLLYEQYF
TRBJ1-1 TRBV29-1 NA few TGCAGCGTTGAACGGAACACTGAAGCTTTCTTT CSVERNTEAFF
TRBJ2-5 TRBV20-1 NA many TGCAGTGCTATAAGACAGTCGTACCAAGAGACCCAGTACTTC CSAIRQSYQETQYF
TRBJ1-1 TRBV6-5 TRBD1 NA TGTGCCAGCAGGAGGACAGGGACGAACACTGAAGCTTTCTTT CASRRTGTNTEAFF
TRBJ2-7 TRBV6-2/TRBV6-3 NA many TGTGCCAGCAGTTACTCGGAGACTAGCGAGCAGTACTTC CASSYSETSEQYF
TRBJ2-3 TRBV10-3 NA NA TGTGCCATCAGTGACATTAGCGGAACCACAGATACGCAGTATTTT CAISDISGTTDTQYF
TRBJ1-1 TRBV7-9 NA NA TGTGCCAGCAGCTTAGTTGGGGGGAACACTGAAGCTTTCTTT CASSLVGGNTEAFF
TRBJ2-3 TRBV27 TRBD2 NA TGTGCCAGCAGTTCACGACTAGCGGGAGGGCCCCGAACAGATACGCAGTATTTT CASSSRLAGGPRTDTQYF
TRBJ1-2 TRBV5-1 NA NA TGCGCCAGCAGCTTGGAAGGCCGGACTAGGGGCTACACCTTC CASSLEGRTRGYTF
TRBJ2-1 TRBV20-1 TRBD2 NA TGCAGTGCTAGTGGGACTATTCAGGGTGAGCCCTACAATGAGCAGTTCTTC CSASGTIQGEPYNEQFF
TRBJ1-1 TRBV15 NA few TGTGCCACCAGCGCCCTTGCCTCCAATGATGAAGCTTTCTTT CATSALASNDEAFF
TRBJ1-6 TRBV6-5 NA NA TGTGCCAGCAGTTACTTTACGGGGGATTCGACACCCCTCCACTTT CASSYFTGDSTPLHF
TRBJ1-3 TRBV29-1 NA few TGCAGCGTAGCTCTTGGAAACACCATATATTTT CSVALGNTIYF
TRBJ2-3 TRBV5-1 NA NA TGCGCCAGCAGCGTCGGGGGCACCATCACAGATACGCAGTATTTT CASSVGGTITDTQYF
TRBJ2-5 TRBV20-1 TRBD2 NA TGCAGTGCTGGGGGACTAGCGCTAGGCCAAGAGACCCAGTACTTC CSAGGLALGQETQYF
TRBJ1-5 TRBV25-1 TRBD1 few TGTGCCAGCAGTGCGACAGGGGTACAGCCCCAGCATTTT CASSATGVQPQHF
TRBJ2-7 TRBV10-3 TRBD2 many TGTGCCATCAGTGATCGGGCGGGAGGGAGCTCCTACGAGCAGTACTTC CAISDRAGGSSYEQYF
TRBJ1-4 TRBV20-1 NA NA TGCAGTGCTCCCCGGACAGCAGGGGAAAAACTGTTTTTT CSAPRTAGEKLFF
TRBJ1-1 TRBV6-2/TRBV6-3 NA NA TGTGCCAGCAGTCTCCCAGGACCTACCGAAGCTTTCTTT CASSLPGPTEAFF
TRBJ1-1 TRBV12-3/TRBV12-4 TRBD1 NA TGTGCCAGCAGTTCGGGACAGGGAAACACTGAAGCTTTCTTT CASSSGQGNTEAFF
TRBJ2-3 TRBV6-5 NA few TGTGCCAGCAGTTACGCGGCGTCCCTTTCAGATACGCAGTATTTT CASSYAASLSDTQYF
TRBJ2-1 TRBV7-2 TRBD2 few TGTGCCAGCAGCTTAAGCGGGAGAGGAGTGCAGTTCTTC CASSLSGRGVQFF
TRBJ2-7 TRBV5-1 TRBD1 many TGCGCCAGCAGCCCCCGGACAGGGGGCTTCGACGAGCAGTACTTC CASSPRTGGFDEQYF